The rows below give T cell receptor beta chains drawn from one sample of a study of radiotherapy plus CTLA-4 blockade in lung cancer. Some clones are missing from TCRdb's copy, which holds only in-frame ones; the method was immunoSEQ multiplex PCR. The profile shows tens of thousands of clones, about 70% of them singletons. The source was peripheral blood, collected from a patient treated with radiotherapy plus ipilimumab. The receptor source for this set is a human donor with non-small cell lung cancer who had stable disease on radiotherapy plus ipilimumab. Both conserved end residues are trimmed from each CDR3.

V gene,CDR3 protein
TRBV18,ASSPQDLNTEAF
TRBV9,ASSVAGGFTDTQY
TRBV29-1,SVVGGAGETQY
TRBV11-3,ASSSGQKETQY
TRBV29-1,SVGETLGDTIY
TRBV4-1,ASSLSPGQTNYGYT
TRBV13,ASSRRRGLTEAF
TRBV7-9,ASSAGQIWEKLF
TRBV30,AGHRGSYGYT
TRBV28,ASTLSGANVLT
TRBV7-9,ASSLQRLNTEAF
TRBV7-2,ASSLWNTEAF
TRBV27,ASSLRGYDTGELF
TRBV14,ASRRWGAASTDTQY
TRBV5-1,ASSETGRGYT
TRBV27,ASSLGIGPGNTIY
TRBV12-5,ASGLVDDTQY
TRBV7-9,ASSAEWTGGKSSGNTIY
TRBV2,ASRDLGGVGNQPQH
TRBV7-6,ASSSDSNQPQH
TRBV9,ASSAISRQGKAF
TRBV30,AWMGSYEQY
TRBV7-8,ASSLESGRGTEAF
TRBV5-1,ASSLGTGELSEQY
TRBV27,ASSLGAVKTYTDTQY
TRBV6-5,ASSLGQGFRQPQH
TRBV4-3,ASSQRDRGDYGYT
TRBV6-5,ASSYSGDGSYEQY
TRBV28,ASSLITTTYGYT
TRBV2,ASTSIGTGELF
TRBV7-3,ASSSTGTSGHTIY
TRBV25-1,ASSESGGGNQPQH
TRBV27,ASSLDWNTGELF
TRBV2,ASSAGPTNEQF
TRBV6-1,ASSRTGGVNTEAF
TRBV9,ASSPEVGTGLYGYT
TRBV6-5,ASSYSGGENTEAF
TRBV6-5,ASRLGTENTEAF
TRBV19,ASSIRTALDFNYGYT
TRBV15,ATSTPGSTGEQF
TRBV28,ASRTGFYNSPLH
TRBV7-9,ASSLGEVGEQY
TRBV7-8,ASSLRGPTEAF
TRBV25-1,ASSEYKGPTAEAF
TRBV10-2,ASSESRGRGDTEAF
TRBV27,ASSLRSSYNSPLH
TRBV9,ASSYRDGHRGGEAF
TRBV7-3,ASSLIPHTGEAF
TRBV10-3,AISGGQGGNTEAF
TRBV6-4,ASSEAGGEREQY
TRBV7-3,ASSPPGGDETQY
TRBV7-8,ASTPRSSGNTIY
TRBV5-1,ASSLESGGGQPQH
TRBV9,ASSVSPGEAGNTIY
TRBV29-1,SVDTTVKVGGYT
TRBV18,ASSPGGARSYEQY
TRBV5-5,ASSLVGAYNSPLH
TRBV29-1,SSRQGNTEAF